This is a list of T cell receptor beta chains from one sample in a study of T cells in Graves' hyperthyroidism and ophthalmopathy. MiXCR, run by TCRdb on the multiplex PCR reads, gives a single entry per CDR3 protein. The sample consists of hundreds of thousands of distinct CDR3 sequences, 16% of them appearing once. Sequenced material: blood. These receptors all stem from a woman between 18 and 30 years old with Graves' hyperthyroidism. The CDR3 runs from the conserved cysteine through the conserved F or W. D genes are given only for firm matches. Size values are once, few and many counts, or a class for expanded clones, and some rows have none.

d_gene: .; v_gene: TRBV12-3/TRBV12-4; j_gene: TRBJ2-1; abundance: many; CDR3nt: TGTGCCAGCAGTCTCCTATCAGGGGGACTATCCTACAATGAGCAGTTCTTC; CDR3aa: CASSLLSGGLSYNEQFF
d_gene: .; v_gene: TRBV20-1; j_gene: TRBJ2-7; abundance: .; CDR3nt: TGCAGTGCTAGAGTCCCAAGGAATTACGAGCAGTACTTC; CDR3aa: CSARVPRNYEQYF
d_gene: TRBD2; v_gene: TRBV5-1; j_gene: TRBJ2-1; abundance: few; CDR3nt: TGCGCCAGCAGCTTGTCCCCTAGCGGCAACAATGAGCAGTTCTTC; CDR3aa: CASSLSPSGNNEQFF
d_gene: .; v_gene: TRBV4-1; j_gene: TRBJ1-5; abundance: few; CDR3nt: TGCGCCAGCAGCCAAGAGGTAACAGTTAGCAATCAGCCCCAGCATTTT; CDR3aa: CASSQEVTVSNQPQHF
d_gene: TRBD2; v_gene: TRBV18; j_gene: TRBJ2-3; abundance: many; CDR3nt: TGTGCCAGCTCACCTACTAGCGGGATAGATACGCAGTATTTT; CDR3aa: CASSPTSGIDTQYF
d_gene: TRBD1; v_gene: TRBV7-9; j_gene: TRBJ2-6; abundance: .; CDR3nt: TGTGCCAGCAGCGATGCGACAGGGATGGCTGGGGCCAACGTCCTGACTTTC; CDR3aa: CASSDATGMAGANVLTF
d_gene: .; v_gene: TRBV4-2; j_gene: TRBJ1-2; abundance: few; CDR3nt: TGTGCCAGCAGCCGAACTGCCGGGACAACTAACTATGGCTACACCTTC; CDR3aa: CASSRTAGTTNYGYTF
d_gene: .; v_gene: TRBV20-1; j_gene: TRBJ1-5; abundance: many; CDR3nt: TGCAGTGCTACGACACTCCAGGGTTTTAGCAATCAGCCCCAGCATTTT; CDR3aa: CSATTLQGFSNQPQHF
d_gene: TRBD2; v_gene: TRBV9; j_gene: TRBJ2-1; abundance: few; CDR3nt: TGTGCCAGCAGCGGGGGTAGCGGGGCCTTTCCGGGTTCCTACAATGAGCAGTTCTTC; CDR3aa: CASSGGSGAFPGSYNEQFF
d_gene: .; v_gene: TRBV6-2/TRBV6-3; j_gene: TRBJ2-2; abundance: many; CDR3nt: TGTGCCAGCAGTTACTTTCGGACCGGGGAGCTGTTTTTT; CDR3aa: CASSYFRTGELFF
d_gene: TRBD2; v_gene: TRBV25-1; j_gene: TRBJ2-3; abundance: few; CDR3nt: TGTGCCAGCAGTGAATCCGGGACTAGCAGTTCCCACACAGATACGCAGTATTTT; CDR3aa: CASSESGTSSSHTDTQYF
d_gene: TRBD2; v_gene: TRBV29-1; j_gene: TRBJ2-1; abundance: .; CDR3nt: TGCAGCGTTGAATTAATAGGACTAGCGATAAAGGTTGATGAGCAGTTCTTC; CDR3aa: CSVELIGLAIKVDEQFF
d_gene: .; v_gene: TRBV6-2/TRBV6-3; j_gene: TRBJ1-2; abundance: few; CDR3nt: TGTGCCAGCAGTTACTCGAACTATGGCTACACCTTC; CDR3aa: CASSYSNYGYTF
d_gene: TRBD1; v_gene: TRBV29-1; j_gene: TRBJ2-4; abundance: .; CDR3nt: TGCAGCGTTGAAGGGACAGGGATAGCCAAAAACATTCAGTACTTC; CDR3aa: CSVEGTGIAKNIQYF